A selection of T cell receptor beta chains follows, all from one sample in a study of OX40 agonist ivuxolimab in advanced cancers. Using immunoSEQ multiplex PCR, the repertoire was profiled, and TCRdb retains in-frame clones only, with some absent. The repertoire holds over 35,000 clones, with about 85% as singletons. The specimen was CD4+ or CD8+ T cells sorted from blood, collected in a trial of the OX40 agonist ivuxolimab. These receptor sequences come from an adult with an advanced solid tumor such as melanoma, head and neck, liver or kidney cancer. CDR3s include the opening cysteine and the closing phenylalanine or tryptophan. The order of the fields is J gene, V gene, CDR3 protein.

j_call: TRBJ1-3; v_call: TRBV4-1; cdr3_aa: CASSENGNTIYF
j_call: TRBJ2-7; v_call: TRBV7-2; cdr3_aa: CASSSGLSYEQYF
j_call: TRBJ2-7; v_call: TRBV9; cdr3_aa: CASSEQVSSYEQYF
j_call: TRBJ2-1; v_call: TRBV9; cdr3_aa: CASSARIRNLTSGRVWEYENEQFF
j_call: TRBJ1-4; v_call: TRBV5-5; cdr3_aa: CASSPLPGGSTNEKLFF
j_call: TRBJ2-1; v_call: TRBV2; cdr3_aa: CVTRETYNEQFF
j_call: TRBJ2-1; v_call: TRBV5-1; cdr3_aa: CASSSPQRVHEQFF
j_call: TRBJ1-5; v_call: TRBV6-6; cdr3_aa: CASSIDRGSNQPQHF
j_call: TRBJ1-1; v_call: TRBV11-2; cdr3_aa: CASSLVEIAAFF
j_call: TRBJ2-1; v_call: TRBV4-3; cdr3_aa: CASSHMDSATYNEQFF
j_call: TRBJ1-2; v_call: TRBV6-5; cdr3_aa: CASSLGVGGYGYTF
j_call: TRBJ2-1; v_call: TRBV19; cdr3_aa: CASTLLAERREQFF
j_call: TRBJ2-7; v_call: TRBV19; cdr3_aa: CASTPTGTTYEQYF
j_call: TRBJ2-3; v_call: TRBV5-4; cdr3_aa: CASSFLWSSSGVKDTQYF
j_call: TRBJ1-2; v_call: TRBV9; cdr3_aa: CASRGRVTNYGYTF
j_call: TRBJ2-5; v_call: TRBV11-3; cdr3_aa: CASSLGETQYF
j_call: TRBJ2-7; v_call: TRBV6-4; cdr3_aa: CASSDSWTSGCEQYF
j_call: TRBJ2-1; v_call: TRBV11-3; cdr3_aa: CASSPRARISYNEQFF
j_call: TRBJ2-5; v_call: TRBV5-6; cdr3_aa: CASSYDQETQYF
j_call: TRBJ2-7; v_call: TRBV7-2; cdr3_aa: CASSFTSYEQYF
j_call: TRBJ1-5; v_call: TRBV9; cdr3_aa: CASSVGQGGNQPQHF
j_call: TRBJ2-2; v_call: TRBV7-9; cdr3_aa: CASSLHPNTGELFF
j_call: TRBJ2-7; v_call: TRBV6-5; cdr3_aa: CASSSPSVTYEQYF
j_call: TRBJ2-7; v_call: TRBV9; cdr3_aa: CASSVEGGMREQYF
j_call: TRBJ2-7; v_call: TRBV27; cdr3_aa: CASSLSGQARYEQYF
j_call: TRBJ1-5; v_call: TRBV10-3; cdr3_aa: CAISERGSNQPQHF
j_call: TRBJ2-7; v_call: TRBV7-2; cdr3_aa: CASSLVGGRYLYF
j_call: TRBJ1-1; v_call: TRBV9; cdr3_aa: CASSVVGTVSEAFF
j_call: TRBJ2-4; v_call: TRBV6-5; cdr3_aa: CASSGPGGGQNIQYF
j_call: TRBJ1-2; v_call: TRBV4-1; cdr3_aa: CASSRMIRGWENYGYTF
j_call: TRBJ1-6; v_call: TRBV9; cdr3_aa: CASSVSGGPSSYNSPLHF
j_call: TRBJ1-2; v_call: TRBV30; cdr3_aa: CAWSFSRAYGYTF
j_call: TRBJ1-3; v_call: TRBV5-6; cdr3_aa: CASSFQGSSGNTIYF
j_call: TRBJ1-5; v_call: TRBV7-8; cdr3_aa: CASSLGSQPYSNQPQHF
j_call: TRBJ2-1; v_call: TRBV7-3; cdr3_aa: CASSLIGTASYNEQFF
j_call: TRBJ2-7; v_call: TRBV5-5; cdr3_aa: CASSLVGGPSYEQYF
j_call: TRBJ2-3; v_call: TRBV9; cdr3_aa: CASSVAFRNTDTQYF
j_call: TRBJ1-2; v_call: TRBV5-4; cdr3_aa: CASSLADRTLPKWYGYTF
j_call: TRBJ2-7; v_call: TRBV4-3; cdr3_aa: CASSQVHQGTGEQYF
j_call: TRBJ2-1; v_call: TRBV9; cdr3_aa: CASSVGLAGKYNEQFF
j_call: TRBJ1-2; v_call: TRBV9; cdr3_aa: CASSVGGNGYTF
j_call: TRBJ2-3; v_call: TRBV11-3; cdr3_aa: CASSSALLGDTQYF
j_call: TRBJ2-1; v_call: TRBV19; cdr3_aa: CASSQLWAQVLGSYNEQFF
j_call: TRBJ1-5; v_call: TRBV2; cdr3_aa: CASSPAGQGVWPQHF
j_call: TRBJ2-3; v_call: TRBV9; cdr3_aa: CASSVLAGEGSDTQYF
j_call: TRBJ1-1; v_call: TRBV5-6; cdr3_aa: CASSWKESEAFF
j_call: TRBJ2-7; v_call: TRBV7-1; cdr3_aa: CASSSGLSYEQYF
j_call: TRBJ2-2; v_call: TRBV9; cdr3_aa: CASSAETGVTTGELFF
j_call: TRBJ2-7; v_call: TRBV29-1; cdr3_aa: CSVDSDRGYEQYF